Shown below are 32 T cell receptor beta chains from a single sample sequenced in a study of cytomegalovirus exposure and HLA in healthy donors. With 60 Vbeta and 13 Jbeta primers, the PCR was carried out. The data were produced by immunoSEQ multiplex PCR, yet TCRdb's version contains in-frame clones alone and is incomplete. The sample's table shows 65,000 to 90,000 clones. The sequencing input was PBMCs. Source of these receptors: a man in his forties in good health and CMV-seronegative.

The rearrangement links TRBV5-6 to TRBJ1-6, with TRBD1 identical over 7 bases. Germline CDR1 is SGHDT and CDR2 is YYEEEE. Trimming took 3 bases from V and 6 from J; bases not matched to a gene: 15. The length of the CDR3 is 18 residues. CDR3 region: CASSYRPGRTGGNSPLHF. DNA for the CDR3: TGTGCCAGCAGCTACAGGCCCGGTCGGACAGGAGGTAATTCACCCCTCCACTTT.

The chain carries TRBV10-2 and TRBJ1-6; D gene ambiguous. The germline V gene encodes CDR1 WSHSY and CDR2 SAAADI. The CDR3 has 12 amino acids. The V end was cut by 0 bases, the J end by 10 bases, with 4 bases between. The CDR3 here is CASSESRSPLHF. The CDR3 DNA reads TGCGCCAGCAGTGAGTCGAGGTCACCCCTCCACTTT.

The chain is built from TRBV16 and TRBJ1-5; D is unclear. The germline V gene encodes CDR1 KGHSY and CDR2 FQNENV. The ends were cut back, 2 bases at V and 6 bases at J, with 11 bases in the middle. This CDR3 contains 14 residues. The CDR3: CASSQGVSVQPQHF. The CDR3 nucleotides read TGTGCCAGCAGCCAAGGAGTATCGGTTCAGCCCCAGCATTTT.

The chain couples TRBV13 to TRBJ2-5; D uncertain. Germline V gene data show CDR1 as PRHDT and CDR2 as FYEKMQ (reference sequence). The CDR3 has 15 amino acids. Trimming removed 5 bases from V and 1 base from J, with 14 bases in between. DNA for the CDR3: TGTGCCAGCAGCACTACGACCAGTACCCAAGAGACCCAGTACTTC. Its protein is CASSTTTSTQETQYF.

The chain couples TRBV19 to TRBJ1-2, with D possibly being TRBD1 (6 bases). The CDR3 has 15 amino acids. V dropped 5 bases and J dropped 3 bases, with 16 bases sitting between them. The germline V gene encodes CDR1 LNHDA and CDR2 SQIVND (reference sequence). The CDR3 region has the DNA TGTGCCAGTAGTCCTACAGGGAGAAAGGACTATGGCTACACCTTC. Its protein product is CASSPTGRKDYGYTF.

The V call is TRBV9, the J call TRBJ1-3; perhaps TRBD1 as D (6 bases). The germline gives CDR1 SGDLS, CDR2 YYNGEE. V dropped 1 base and J dropped 4 bases, with 9 bases sitting between them. The CDR3 contains 14 residues. CDR3 in DNA: TGTGCCAGCAGCGTACGGACAGAGGGAAACACCATATATTTT. It codes for CASSVRTEGNTIYF.

Worth noting for this clone: Within the sample, other DNA sequences also encode this same CDR3. The chain has TRBV30 and TRBJ2-1, with 10 bases fitting TRBD2. Germline CDR1 GTSNPN, CDR2 SVGIG (reference sequence). The CDR3 consists of 16 residues. The V and J ends lost 2 bases and 8 bases, in that order; junction bases with no gene match: 12. CDR3 in amino acids: CAWSRQRASGGHEQFF. In DNA, the CDR3 is TGTGCCTGGAGTAGGCAAAGGGCTAGCGGGGGCCATGAGCAGTTCTTC.

This rearrangement joins TRBV6-5 to TRBJ1-2; 9 nucleotides agree with TRBD1. The CDR3 loop spans 15 amino acids. V dropped 4 bases and J dropped 5; count of bases not matched to a gene: 8. CDR1 and CDR2 from the germline V gene are MNHEY and SVGAGI. CDR3 nucleotide sequence: TGTGCCAGCAGTTCAGGCGGGACAGGGCTTTATGGCTACACCTTC. Protein product: CASSSGGTGLYGYTF.

J is TRBJ1-5 and V is TRBV6-4; the D gene is possibly TRBD1 (5 bases). V was shortened by 11 bases and J by 11 bases, with 19 bases between the two germline ends. In germline, CDR1 is MRHNA, CDR2 SNTAGT. This CDR3 is 12 amino acids long. The DNA of the CDR3 is TGTGCCCCCGGGTCAGAGAAAGGGGCCCAGCATTTT. Translating it yields CAPGSEKGAQHF.

The V and J genes are TRBV28 and TRBJ1-6; no definite D call. This CDR3 comprises 15 residues. From germline, CDR1 is MDHEN and CDR2 SYDVKM. V was clipped by 2 bases and J by 7 bases, with 12 bases between them. The CDR3 loop is CASSLRWEQNSPLHF. CDR3 in DNA: TGTGCCAGCAGTTTAAGGTGGGAGCAGAATTCACCCCTCCACTTT.

This chain connects TRBV5-4 to TRBJ1-3, with D hard to call. V lost 6 bases and J lost 0, with 16 bases in between. The CDR3 runs to 16 residues. Germline V gene sequence: CDR1 SGHNT, CDR2 YYREEE (reference sequence). In nucleotides, the CDR3 is TGTGCCAGCACCCCCGGTGGGAGTCCCTCTGGAAACACCATATATTTT. It is translated as CASTPGGSPSGNTIYF.

The chain recombines TRBV2 with TRBJ2-7; a possible D gene is TRBD1 (5 bases). CDR1 and CDR2 (germline): SNHLY, FYNNEI. Trimming cost V 2 bases and J 12 bases, with 17 bases left between them. This CDR3 has 13 residues. This CDR3 is CASSERSRQGAYF. CDR3 DNA: TGTGCCAGCAGTGAACGATCTCGGCAGGGCGCGTACTTC.

The chain has TRBV30 and TRBJ2-5, with 8 bases aligning to TRBD1. The ends lost 5 bases at V and 9 bases at J; junction bases unmatched: 11. Per germline, CDR1 GTSNPN and CDR2 SVGIG (reference sequence). The CDR3 contains 13 residues. Here the CDR3 reads CAWGAGGYPAQYF. CDR3 sequence (DNA): TGTGCCTGGGGAGCAGGGGGCTACCCAGCCCAGTACTTC.

V gene TRBV5-1 combines with J gene TRBJ1-3; 7 bases line up with TRBD1. J lost 2 bases, V lost 4 bases, and 3 bases had no gene match. The CDR3 totals 14 residues. The V gene's germline CDR1 is SGHRS and CDR2 YFSETQ. Here the CDR3 reads CASSQTGAGNTIYF. The CDR3 bases are TGCGCCAGCAGCCAAACAGGGGCTGGAAACACCATATATTTT.

This chain connects TRBV19 to TRBJ1-2; 7 bases align to TRBD1. The length of the CDR3 is 13 residues. The germline gives CDR1 LNHDA, CDR2 SQIVND (reference sequence). Trimming removed 5 bases from V and 2 bases from J; junction bases left unmatched: 2. In DNA, the CDR3 is TGTGCCAGTAGTGGACAGGTCAACTATGGCTACACCTTC. Amino acids: CASSGQVNYGYTF.

This chain connects TRBV4-2 to TRBJ2-1; 11 nucleotides agree with TRBD1. This CDR3 region has 16 residues. Germline assignment: CDR1 LGHNA and CDR2 YNFKEQ. The junction had 8 bases not matched to a gene; V was cut back by 3 bases and J by 7 bases. In nucleotides, the CDR3 is TGTGCCAGCAGCCAGTCCGGGACAGGGGGATTGAATGAGCAGTTCTTC. It is translated as CASSQSGTGGLNEQFF.

The genes are TRBV7-9 and TRBJ1-5, with no clear D. This CDR3 is built from 14 residues. Trimming removed 3 bases from V and 2 bases from J, with 8 bases in between. Germline values: CDR1 SEHNR, CDR2 FQNEAQ (reference sequence). CDR3 sequence (DNA): TGTGCCAGCAGCTTCGAGGGATGCAATCAGCCCCAGCATTTT. Protein: CASSFEGCNQPQHF.

To note about this clone: This specimen includes other DNA sequences encoding the same CDR3. This rearrangement joins TRBV6-6 to TRBJ1-6, with 7 nucleotides matching TRBD1. This CDR3 has 15 amino acids. V was clipped by 6 bases and J by 5 bases; unmatched bases: 7. The germline gives CDR1 MNHNY, CDR2 SVGAGI (reference sequence). Written as DNA, the CDR3 is TGTGCCAGCAGGGGTCGGGACAGAGATAATTCACCCCTCCACTTT. This sequence encodes CASRGRDRDNSPLHF.

V gene TRBV5-1 combines with J gene TRBJ1-1; 7 bases are a match to TRBD1. V was clipped by 0 bases and J by 2 bases; unmatched bases: 7. The CDR3 is made up of 16 amino acids. Germline loops: CDR1 SGHRS, CDR2 YFSETQ. CDR3 protein: CASSLEQGPLNTEAFF. Written as DNA, the CDR3 is TGCGCCAGCAGCTTGGAACAGGGGCCGCTAAACACTGAAGCTTTCTTT.

The rearrangement uses TRBV5-1 and TRBJ2-7, with D perhaps matching TRBD2 (5 bases). Germline values: CDR1 SGHRS, CDR2 YFSETQ. The CDR3 loop spans 15 amino acids. Trimming pared 0 bases from V and 2 bases from J, leaving 12 bases between. Here the CDR3 DNA reads TGCGCCAGCAGCTTGGAGGGAGCACCGACCTACGAGCAGTACTTC. This encodes CASSLEGAPTYEQYF.

The chain is built from TRBV19 and TRBJ1-5, with D possibly matching TRBD1 (6 bases). CDR3 length: 15 residues. V lost 5 bases and J 6 bases, leaving 17 bases between the germline ends. CDR1 is LNHDA and CDR2 is SQIVND in the germline V gene (reference sequence). CDR3 nucleotide sequence: TGTGCCAGTAGTGGGGGAACAGGGTCCGGTCAGCCCCAGCATTTT. It encodes CASSGGTGSGQPQHF. The full variable domain, its missing parts supplied by reference TRBV19 and TRBJ1-5, is DGGITQSPKYLFRKEGQNVTLSCEQNLNHDAMYWYRQDPGQGLRLIYYSQIVNDFQKGDIAEGYSVSREKKESFPLTVTSAQKNPTAFYLCASSGGTGSGQPQHFGDGTRLSIL.

The chain has TRBV7-2 and TRBJ1-1; D may be TRBD1 (5 bases). V lost 0 bases, J lost 6 bases, and 8 bases lay in between. The germline gives CDR1 SGHTA, CDR2 FQGNSA. This CDR3 contains 13 residues. CDR3 region: CASSLAGAPEAFF. As DNA, the CDR3 is TGTGCCAGCAGCTTAGCAGGGGCCCCTGAAGCTTTCTTT.

The chain carries TRBV27 and TRBJ2-6; no definite D call. This CDR3 spans 15 amino acids. Trimming took off 6 bases at V and 0 bases at J, with 9 bases between the two ends. Germline V lookup: CDR1 MNHEY, CDR2 SMNVEV (reference sequence). CDR3 amino acids: CASRPTNSGANVLTF. CDR3 bases: TGTGCCAGCAGACCCACAAACTCTGGGGCCAACGTCCTGACTTTC.

A word on this clone: This specimen includes other DNA sequences encoding the same CDR3. The chain couples TRBV9 to TRBJ2-3; TRBD2 might be the D (6 bases). V was clipped by 0 bases and J by 4 bases, with 12 bases between them. CDR3 length: 15 amino acids. Germline V gene data show CDR1 as SGDLS and CDR2 as YYNGEE. CDR3: CASSVGGELADTQYF. DNA of the CDR3: TGTGCCAGCAGCGTAGGGGGGGAGTTGGCAGATACGCAGTATTTT.

The chain employs TRBV29-1 and TRBJ1-5; D possibly corresponds to TRBD1 (5 bases). Between the trimmed V and J ends, which lost 4 bases and 5 bases, there was a span of 12 bases. From germline, CDR1 is SQVTM and CDR2 ANQGSEA. This CDR3 comprises 13 residues. CDR3 bases: TGCAGCGTTGGGGAGGGGCGGTATCAGCCCCAGCATTTT. Protein product: CSVGEGRYQPQHF.

The chain combines TRBV14 with TRBJ1-6; D perhaps matches TRBD1 (6 bases). From germline, CDR1 is SGHDN and CDR2 FVKESK. With 4 bases removed from V and 1 base from J, the gap between germline ends came to 8 bases. This CDR3 has 15 amino acids. Here the CDR3 DNA reads TGTGCCAGCAGCCCGAGGGGGTCCTATAATTCACCCCTCCACTTT. Protein: CASSPRGSYNSPLHF.

The chain is built from TRBV19 and TRBJ1-5, with a tentative D call TRBD1 (5 bases). The germline CDR1 and CDR2 sequences are LNHDA and SQIVND (reference sequence). This CDR3 is 15 amino acids long. Deletions cut 5 bases from V and 0 bases from J, with 11 bases between. CDR3 DNA: TGTGCCAGTAGTCGTCGGACACCTAGCAATCAGCCCCAGCATTTT. Protein sequence: CASSRRTPSNQPQHF.

CDR3 nucleotide sequence: TGTGCCAGCAGTCCTGGACTAGCGGGGGGGAGCTTCACAGATACGCAGTATTTT. It encodes CASSPGLAGGSFTDTQYF. V and J are TRBV2 and TRBJ2-3, with 15 bases that match TRBD2. The CDR3 has 18 amino acids. Germline assignment: CDR1 SNHLY and CDR2 FYNNEI. Germline trimming cut 5 bases from V and 2 bases from J; bases unmatched to any gene: 8.

The V call is TRBV11-2, the J call TRBJ2-1; TRBD2 matches at 12 bases. Looked up from germline, CDR1 is SGHAT and CDR2 is FQNNGV. J lost 6 bases, V lost 3 bases, and 3 bases had no gene match. The CDR3 sequence is 15 residues long. The CDR3 loop is CASSFLTSGGNEQFF. The DNA of the CDR3 is TGTGCCAGCAGCTTTCTGACTAGCGGGGGCAATGAGCAGTTCTTC.

This rearrangement joins TRBV27 to TRBJ1-4; D gene ambiguous. Trimming cost V 0 bases and J 7 bases, with 15 bases left between them. Germline V gene sequence: CDR1 MNHEY, CDR2 SMNVEV (reference sequence). CDR3 size: 16 residues. The CDR3, as DNA: TGTGCCAGCAGTTTATCCCCAGGCGGGATGGGTGAAAAACTGTTTTTT. This encodes CASSLSPGGMGEKLFF.

V and J are TRBV30 and TRBJ2-2; possible D gene TRBD2, 5 bases. This CDR3 has 13 amino acids. CDR1 and CDR2 (germline): GTSNPN, SVGIG (reference sequence). The germline V and J ends were trimmed by 4 bases and 4 bases, with 10 bases remaining between them. The CDR3 is CAWNGLITGELFF. In nucleotides, the CDR3 is TGTGCCTGGAACGGACTGATCACCGGGGAGCTGTTTTTT.

This chain links TRBV29-1 with TRBJ2-5, with 12 nucleotides matching TRBD1. The CDR3 is 15 residues long. Germline trimming cut 4 bases from V and 4 bases from J; bases unmatched to any gene: 7. CDR1 is SQVTM and CDR2 is ANQGSEA in the germline V gene. The CDR3: CSVASGTGGVETQYF. The DNA for the CDR3 is TGCAGCGTTGCCTCAGGGACAGGGGGCGTAGAGACCCAGTACTTC.